Following are 9 T cell receptor beta chains from one sample sequenced in a study of shared clonotypes between healthy human individuals. Some clones are missing from TCRdb's copy, which holds only in-frame ones; the method was immunoSEQ multiplex PCR. The sample includes over 2 million clones, about 95% of them seen just once. Naivety among CD8 cells was defined by CD45RO negativity and positive CCR7 selection, thereby excluding terminally differentiated effector memory CD45RA+ cells. The sample consisted of naive CD8+ T cells sorted from blood. The receptor set was obtained from a man younger than 35 in good health.

V usage is TRBV27 and J usage is TRBJ2-7; D gene uncertain. CDR1 is MNHEY, CDR2 SMNVEV, per germline (reference sequence). V lost 5 bases, J lost 1 base, and 9 bases lay in between. The CDR3 has 13 amino acids. The CDR3 here is CASSNRPSYEQYF. The CDR3 region has the DNA TGTGCCAGCAGTAATCGACCGTCCTACGAGCAGTACTTC.

V is TRBV13 and J is TRBJ2-7, with a tentative D call TRBD1 (6 bases). The germline CDR1 and CDR2 sequences are PRHDT and FYEKMQ (reference sequence). With 5 bases removed from V and 2 bases from J, the gap between germline ends came to 13 bases. CDR3 size: 14 residues. CDR3 sequence reads: CASSPRDTTYEQYF. In DNA, the CDR3 is TGTGCCAGCAGCCCTCGGGACACCACCTACGAGCAGTACTTC.

The rearrangement joins TRBV6-5 to TRBJ2-5; 10 bases are a match to TRBD2. This CDR3 is 13 amino acids long. Germline V gene sequence: CDR1 MNHEY, CDR2 SVGAGI. Trimming removed 6 bases from V and 5 bases from J; junction bases left unmatched: 3. CDR3 bases: TGTGCCAGCAGGGTAGCGGGGGGCGAGACCCAGTACTTC. It is translated as CASRVAGGETQYF.

The chain links TRBV28 to TRBJ1-2; TRBD1 aligns across 10 bases. This CDR3 contains 15 residues. After removal of 3 bases from V and 3 bases from J, the junction contained 4 bases not matched to a gene. Germline loops: CDR1 MDHEN, CDR2 SYDVKM. The chain's CDR3 is CASSLTGGFHYGYTF. CDR3 DNA: TGTGCCAGCAGTTTGACAGGGGGCTTTCACTATGGCTACACCTTC.

The chain has TRBV13 and TRBJ2-5; TRBD1 matches at 9 bases. J gave up 4 bases and V 8 bases, and 11 bases lay outside the gene matches. This CDR3 comprises 15 residues. Germline CDR1 reads PRHDT; CDR2 reads FYEKMQ (reference sequence). CDR3 in amino acids: CASQWDRATVETQYF. In DNA form, the CDR3 reads TGTGCCAGCCAATGGGACAGGGCGACTGTAGAGACCCAGTACTTC.

The chain combines TRBV5-1 with TRBJ2-5; D possibly corresponds to TRBD1 (5 bases). Germline assignment: CDR1 SGHRS and CDR2 YFSETQ. Trimming stripped 4 bases from V and 1 base from J, with 11 bases between. The CDR3 contains 14 residues. CDR3 in amino acids: CASSPWGTQETQYF. CDR3 DNA: TGCGCCAGCAGCCCCTGGGGCACCCAAGAGACCCAGTACTTC.

A remark on this clone: Other DNA sequences in this specimen translate into the identical CDR3. The rearrangement joins TRBV25-1 to TRBJ2-1; D not resolved. The germline V gene encodes CDR1 MGHDK and CDR2 SYGVNS. This CDR3 has 12 amino acids. Trimming shortened V by 2 bases and J by 4 bases, and 3 bases separated the two germline ends. For the CDR3, the DNA is TGTGCCAGCAGTGAAGGTTACAATGAGCAGTTCTTC. It codes for CASSEGYNEQFF. Filled out from reference TRBV25-1 and TRBJ2-1, the complete variable domain reads EADIYQTPRYLVIGTGKKITLECSQTMGHDKMYWYQQDPGMELHLIHYSYGVNSTEKGDLSSESTVSRIRTEHFPLTLESARPSHTSQYLCASSEGYNEQFFGPGTRLTVL.

This clone was picked up one time. The chain employs TRBV7-9 and TRBJ2-7; TRBD1 matches at 7 bases. Losses at the gene ends were 3 bases for V and 0 bases for J; bases not matched to a gene: 2. Germline loops: CDR1 SEHNR, CDR2 FQNEAQ (reference sequence). The CDR3 is 14 amino acids. DNA for the CDR3: TGTGCCAGCAGCTTCGACAGGGACTCCTACGAGCAGTACTTC. It translates to CASSFDRDSYEQYF.

A remark on this clone: A read error may account for a junction end that differs from germline. The chain is built from TRBV10-2 and TRBJ2-7; D not resolved. CDR1 is WSHSY and CDR2 is SAAADI in the germline V gene. The CDR3 spans 12 residues. Written as DNA, the CDR3 is TGCACCAGCAGTGAGTCGAAGTACGAGCAGTACTTC. This encodes CTSSESKYEQYF.